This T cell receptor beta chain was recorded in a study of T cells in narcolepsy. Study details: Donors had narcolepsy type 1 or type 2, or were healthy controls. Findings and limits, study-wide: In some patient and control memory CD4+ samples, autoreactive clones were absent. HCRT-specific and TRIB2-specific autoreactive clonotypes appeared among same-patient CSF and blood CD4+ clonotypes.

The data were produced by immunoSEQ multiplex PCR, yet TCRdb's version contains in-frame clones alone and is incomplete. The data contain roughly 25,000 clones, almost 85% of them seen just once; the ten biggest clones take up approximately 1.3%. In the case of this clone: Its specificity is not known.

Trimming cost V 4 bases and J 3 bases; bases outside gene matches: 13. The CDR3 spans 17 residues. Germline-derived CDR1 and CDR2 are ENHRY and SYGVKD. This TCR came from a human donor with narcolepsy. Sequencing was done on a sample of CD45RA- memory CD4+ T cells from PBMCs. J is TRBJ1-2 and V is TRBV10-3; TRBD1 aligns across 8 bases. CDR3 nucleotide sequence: TGTGCCATCAGTGGCTCTTTGCCCGGGACAGGCGACTATGGCTACACCTTC. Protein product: CAISGSLPGTGDYGYTF.